This T cell receptor (beta chain) was sequenced in a study of T cell responses to AZD1222 COVID-19 vaccine. V trimming: 3 bases; J trimming: 5 bases; junction bases outside the gene matches: 12. This CDR3 is built from 16 residues. Germline loops: CDR1 WNHNN, CDR2 SYGVQD (reference sequence). Profiled with immunoSEQ multiplex PCR; TCRdb holds only in-frame clones, not every one. The top ten hold 6.1% of the sample, which has some 56,000 clones, 89% seen once. The source was peripheral blood, collected 28 days after the second AZD1222 dose. V usage is TRBV10-1 and J usage is TRBJ2-5; 7 bases map to TRBD1. The TCR was taken from an adult who received the AZD1222 COVID-19 vaccine. This CDR3 is CASSDTSATGSETQYF. Here the CDR3 DNA reads TGCGCCAGCAGTGATACTTCGGCGACAGGGTCGGAGACCCAGTACTTC.